This T cell receptor (beta chain) is drawn from a study of blood T cell repertoires in COVID-19. Study information: Sample material is recorded as cDNA or gDNA derived from T cells, B-cell-depleted T cells, or PBMCs.

Sequencing was performed with immunoSEQ multiplex PCR; in TCRdb, only in-frame clones are kept and a portion is missing. The table shows 220,000 or so clones, with 65% to 85% occurring only once. V lost 5 bases to trimming and J lost 3 bases, with 8 bases between them. CDR3 size: 13 residues. CDR1 is LGHDT and CDR2 is YNNKEL in the germline V gene (reference sequence). Before being deemed recovered, Cohort 3 donors had two negative PCRs, clearance, or symptom resolution. V and J are TRBV3-1 (or the pseudogene TRBV3-2) and TRBJ2-1; perhaps TRBD1 as D (5 bases). The specimen was PBMCs or T cells enriched from blood (not recorded which). This TCR derives from a woman aged 40 to 50 who had recovered from COVID-19. CDR3 loop: CASSDRFYNEQFF. The CDR3 coding sequence is TGTGCCAGCAGCGACAGATTCTACAATGAGCAGTTCTTC.